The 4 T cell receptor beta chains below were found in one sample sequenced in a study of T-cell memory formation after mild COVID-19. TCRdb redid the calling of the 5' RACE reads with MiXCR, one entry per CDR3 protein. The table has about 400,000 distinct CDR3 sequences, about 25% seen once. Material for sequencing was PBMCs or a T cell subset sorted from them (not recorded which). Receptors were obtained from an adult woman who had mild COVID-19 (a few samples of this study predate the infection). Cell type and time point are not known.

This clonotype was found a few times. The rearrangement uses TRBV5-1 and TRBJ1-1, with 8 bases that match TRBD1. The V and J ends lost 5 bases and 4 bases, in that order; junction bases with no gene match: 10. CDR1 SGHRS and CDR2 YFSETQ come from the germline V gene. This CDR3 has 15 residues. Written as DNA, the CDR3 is TGCGCCAGCAGACATTGGGAACAGGGGGTCACTGAAGCTTTCTTT. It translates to CASRHWEQGVTEAFF.

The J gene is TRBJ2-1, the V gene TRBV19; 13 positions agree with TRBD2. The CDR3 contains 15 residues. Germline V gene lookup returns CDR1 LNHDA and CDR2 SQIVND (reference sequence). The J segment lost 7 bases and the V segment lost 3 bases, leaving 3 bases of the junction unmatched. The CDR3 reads CASSIPGLAGNEQFF. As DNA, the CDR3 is TGTGCCAGTAGTATCCCGGGACTAGCGGGGAATGAGCAGTTCTTC.

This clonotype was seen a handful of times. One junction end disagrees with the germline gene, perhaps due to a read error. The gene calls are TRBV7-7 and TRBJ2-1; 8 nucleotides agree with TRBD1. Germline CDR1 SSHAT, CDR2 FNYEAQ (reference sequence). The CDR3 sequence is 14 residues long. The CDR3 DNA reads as TGTGCTAGCAGCTTAGGGGCAGGGGGCAGTGAGCAGTTCTTC. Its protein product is CASSLGAGGSEQFF.

CDR3 nucleotides: TGTGCCAGCAGTGACGCGGAGACCTTCACAGATACGCAGTATTTT. Its protein is CASSDAETFTDTQYF. The J gene is TRBJ2-3, the V gene TRBV25-1; D unresolved. Germline V gene lookup returns CDR1 MGHDK and CDR2 SYGVNS. Deletions cut 3 bases from V and 2 bases from J, with 12 bases between. The CDR3 runs 15 residues.